The next 32 T cell receptor beta chains were all read from a single sample in a study of blood T cell repertoires in COVID-19. TCRdb keeps only in-frame clones here, not all; method: immunoSEQ multiplex PCR. The sample shows 30,000 to 40,000 clones, 80% to 90% of them seen only once. Sequences were obtained from peripheral blood. All receptors derive from a human donor in a cohort sampled during active COVID-19.

The genes are TRBV19 and TRBJ1-1; 8 nucleotides line up with TRBD1. The CDR3 has 13 residues. V lost 7 bases, J lost 8 bases, and 9 bases stayed unmatched. The germline V gene encodes CDR1 LNHDA and CDR2 SQIVND (reference sequence). The CDR3 sequence: CASISDRGAEAFF. As DNA, the CDR3 is TGTGCCAGTATCAGTGACAGGGGAGCCGAAGCTTTCTTT.

This clone showed up just once. The rearrangement joins TRBV24-1 to TRBJ2-1, with 8 nucleotides matching TRBD2. CDR3 size: 14 residues. Trimming took 5 bases from V and 4 from J; bases not matched to a gene: 3. The germline CDR1 and CDR2 sequences are KGHDR and SFDVKD. The CDR3 is CATSGSGNYNEQFF. CDR3 in DNA: TGTGCCACCAGTGGTAGCGGGAATTACAATGAGCAGTTCTTC.

This chain connects TRBV5-1 to TRBJ2-7; D perhaps matches TRBD1 (5 bases). CDR1 and CDR2 from the germline V gene are SGHRS and YFSETQ. The CDR3 length is 15 residues. V lost 0 bases and J lost 6, with 16 bases in between. The CDR3 spells CASSLEAGARIEQYF. The CDR3 nucleotides are TGCGCCAGCAGCTTGGAAGCTGGGGCGCGGATCGAGCAGTACTTC. The full variable domain, in which reference TRBV5-1 and TRBJ2-7 provide the parts outside the CDR3, is KAGVTQTPRYLIKTRGQQVTLSCSPISGHRSVSWYQQTPGQGLQFLFEYFSETQRNKGNFPGRFSGRQFSNSRSEMNVSTLELGDSALYLCASSLEAGARIEQYFGPGTRLTVT.

The rearrangement joins TRBV11-3 to TRBJ2-2; D unclear. With 3 bases removed from V and 2 bases from J, the gap between germline ends came to 4 bases. The germline gives CDR1 SGHNT, CDR2 YENEEA. The CDR3 contains 13 residues. The CDR3 is CASSFGNTGELFF. DNA of the CDR3: TGTGCCAGCAGCTTCGGTAACACCGGGGAGCTGTTTTTT.

As DNA, the CDR3 is TGCACCAGCAGCCAAGATGCTAGCGGGAGCCTGAGACGGACAGATACGCAGTATTTT. As protein: CTSSQDASGSLRRTDTQYF. V and J are TRBV1 and TRBJ2-3; the DNA was not used to check the table's D call, TRBD2. TRBV1 is a documented pseudogene. The CDR3 runs 19 residues.

The rearrangement joins TRBV6-2 or TRBV6-3 to TRBJ1-1; 9 positions match TRBD1. This CDR3 is 16 amino acids long. The germline V gene encodes CDR1 MNHEY and CDR2 SVGEGT. V was pared by 3 bases and J by 0 bases, with 5 bases of the junction left unmatched. CDR3 bases: TGTGCCAGCAGTTATGTAACAGGGGGCCTGAACACTGAAGCTTTCTTT. It specifies CASSYVTGGLNTEAFF.

The V call is TRBV30, the J call TRBJ1-3, with D uncertain. The CDR3 covers 12 residues. V shed 1 base and J shed 9 bases, with 10 bases lying between them. The germline gives CDR1 GTSNPN, CDR2 SVGIG (reference sequence). The DNA of the CDR3 is TGTGCCTGGAGTGGGAGGGCTAGCACCATATATTTT. It encodes CAWSGRASTIYF. The entire variable domain, with the rest obtained from reference TRBV30 and TRBJ1-3, is as follows: SQTIHQWPATLVQPVGSPLSLECTVEGTSNPNLYWYRQAAGRGLQLLFYSVGIGQISSEVPQNLSASRPQDRQFILSSKKLLLSDSGFYLCAWSGRASTIYFGEGSWLTVV.

The chain employs TRBV18 and TRBJ1-1; tentatively, D is TRBD1 (6 bases). V was clipped by 3 bases and J by 5 bases, with 13 bases between them. CDR1 and CDR2 from the germline V gene are KGHSH and LQKENI. The CDR3 totals 14 residues. CDR3 residues: CASSPSVTGTEAFF. CDR3 in DNA: TGTGCCAGCTCACCCAGTGTGACAGGTACTGAAGCTTTCTTT. The whole variable domain, filled in from reference TRBV18 and TRBJ1-1, reads NAGVMQNPRHLVRRRGQEARLRCSPMKGHSHVYWYRQLPEEGLKFMVYLQKENIIDESGMPKERFSAEFPKEGPSILRIQQVVRGDSAAYFCASSPSVTGTEAFFGQGTRLTVV.

The rearrangement uses TRBV7-9 and TRBJ2-7; TRBD1 agrees at 8 bases. This CDR3 is 14 amino acids long. CDR1 and CDR2 from the germline V gene are SEHNR and FQNEAQ (reference sequence). With V trimmed by 3 bases and J by 4 bases, 5 bases remained unmatched. In DNA, the CDR3 is TGTGCCAGCAGCTTTGGACAGGGATCTTACGAGCAGTACTTC. It translates to CASSFGQGSYEQYF.

The rearrangement links TRBV19 to TRBJ1-5, with D perhaps matching TRBD1 (6 bases). CDR1 and CDR2 from the germline V gene are LNHDA and SQIVND (reference sequence). The CDR3 runs to 15 residues. V dropped 8 bases and J dropped 2 bases, with 16 bases sitting between them. The CDR3 DNA follows: TGTGCCAGTGGATCCACAGGGTCGGGCAATCAGCCCCAGCATTTT. It encodes CASGSTGSGNQPQHF.

V and J are TRBV7-2 and TRBJ2-5, with 9 bases identical to TRBD1. CDR1 and CDR2 (germline): SGHTA, FQGNSA. This CDR3 is built from 15 residues. Germline trimming cut 5 bases from V and 2 bases from J; bases unmatched to any gene: 6. CDR3 DNA: TGTGCCAGCAGCGTAACCGGGACAGGGCAAGAGACCCAGTACTTC. It is translated as CASSVTGTGQETQYF.

This chain links TRBV6-2 or TRBV6-3 with TRBJ1-5, with D uncertain. V gave up 6 bases and J gave up 1 base, with 10 bases separating them. The CDR3 runs 14 residues. Per germline, CDR1 MNHEY and CDR2 SVGEGT. In nucleotides, the CDR3 is TGTGCCAGCAGCCATCCGGGGAGCAATCAGCCCCAGCATTTT. It encodes CASSHPGSNQPQHF.

The gene calls are TRBV7-6 and TRBJ2-7; no definite D call. The CDR3 contains 13 residues. In germline, CDR1 is SGHVS, CDR2 FNYEAQ. V lost 1 base, J lost 4 bases, and 8 bases lay in between. As DNA, the CDR3 is TGTGCCAGCAGCTTAGGATCCCAGTACGAGCAGTACTTC. It specifies CASSLGSQYEQYF.

The chain uses TRBV7-3 and TRBJ2-7; TRBD1 matches at 11 bases. Germline CDR1 and CDR2: SGHTA and FQGTGA. This CDR3 contains 17 residues. Losses at the gene ends were 5 bases for V and 5 bases for J; bases not matched to a gene: 14. This CDR3 is CASSLSPRDRGVDEQYF. The CDR3 region has the DNA TGTGCCAGCAGCCTAAGCCCCCGGGACAGGGGGGTCGACGAGCAGTACTTC. The full variable domain, completed using reference TRBV7-3 and TRBJ2-7, is GAGVSQTPSNKVTEKGKYVELRCDPISGHTALYWYRQSLGQGPEFLIYFQGTGAADDSGLPNDRFFAVRPEGSVSTLKIQRTERGDSAVYLCASSLSPRDRGVDEQYFGPGTRLTVT.

CDR3 in DNA: TGCGCCAGCAGCCCAGGGACTAGCTCAGAGACCCAGTACTTC. Translation: CASSPGTSSETQYF. The chain joins TRBV5-1 to TRBJ2-5, with TRBD2 identical over 9 bases. Germline V lookup: CDR1 SGHRS, CDR2 YFSETQ. The junction had 5 bases not matched to a gene; V was cut back by 4 bases and J by 4 bases. The CDR3 sequence is 14 residues long.

This clone was counted a few times. J is TRBJ1-2 and V is TRBV7-8; D gene unclear. The germline V and J ends were trimmed by 1 base and 8 bases, with 8 bases remaining between them. This CDR3 is built from 12 residues. Germline loops: CDR1 SGHVS, CDR2 FQNEAQ. CDR3 amino acids: CASSLGVTGYTF. In nucleotides, the CDR3 is TGTGCCAGCAGCTTAGGTGTGACAGGCTACACCTTC. Drawing the rest from reference TRBV7-8 and TRBJ1-2, the complete variable domain is GAGVSQSPRYKVAKRGQDVALRCDPISGHVSLFWYQQALGQGPEFLTYFQNEAQLDKSGLPSDRFFAERPEGSVSTLKIQRTQQEDSAVYLCASSLGVTGYTFGSGTRLTVV.

This chain joins TRBV5-1 and TRBJ1-2; D unresolved. V was clipped by 4 bases and J by 4 bases, with 17 bases between them. This CDR3 is built from 15 residues. Germline CDR1 reads SGHRS; CDR2 reads YFSETQ. The CDR3: CASSGGGALTYGYTF. CDR3 coding DNA: TGCGCCAGCAGCGGCGGCGGAGCTTTGACCTATGGCTACACCTTC.

The chain joins TRBV18 to TRBJ1-1; D uncertain. With 3 bases removed from V and 1 base from J, the gap between germline ends came to 9 bases. In germline, CDR1 is KGHSH, CDR2 LQKENI. The CDR3 loop spans 14 amino acids. CDR3 DNA: TGTGCCAGCTCACCTAACGCGGCGAACACTGAAGCTTTCTTT. It encodes CASSPNAANTEAFF.

V is TRBV30 and J is TRBJ1-1; unclear D gene. The germline CDR1 and CDR2 sequences are GTSNPN and SVGIG (reference sequence). Trimming took off 0 bases at V and 0 bases at J, with 5 bases between the two ends. The CDR3 totals 13 residues. In DNA, the CDR3 is TGTGCCTGGAGTGTACTAGTGAACACTGAAGCTTTCTTT. It codes for CAWSVLVNTEAFF.

V gene TRBV10-3 combines with J gene TRBJ2-7; the match to TRBD1 covers 9 bases. Per the germline V gene, CDR1 is ENHRY and CDR2 is SYGVKD. The CDR3 runs to 16 residues. V was clipped by 2 bases and J by 4 bases; unmatched bases: 9. This CDR3 is CAISEKGTGSWYEQYF. In nucleotides, the CDR3 is TGTGCCATCAGTGAGAAGGGGACAGGGTCCTGGTACGAGCAGTACTTC.

The CDR3 DNA sequence: TGTGCCAGCAGCCAACCGGACAGAACCGAGCAGTACTTC. Its translation is CASSQPDRTEQYF. The chain couples TRBV3-1 (or the pseudogene TRBV3-2) to TRBJ2-7; maybe TRBD1 (6 bases). This CDR3 contains 13 residues. CDR1 LGHDT and CDR2 YNNKEL come from the germline V gene (reference sequence). Trimming shortened V by 2 bases and J by 6 bases, and 11 bases separated the two germline ends.

The chain links TRBV19 to TRBJ2-1; D is uncertain. Per germline, CDR1 LNHDA and CDR2 SQIVND (reference sequence). This CDR3 has 12 amino acids. Trimming took off 7 bases at V and 6 bases at J, with 10 bases between the two ends. CDR3 residues: CASNSLSNEQFF. CDR3 nucleotides: TGTGCCAGTAATAGTCTTTCCAATGAGCAGTTCTTC. Using reference TRBV19 and TRBJ2-1 for the parts outside the CDR3, the full variable domain is DGGITQSPKYLFRKEGQNVTLSCEQNLNHDAMYWYRQDPGQGLRLIYYSQIVNDFQKGDIAEGYSVSREKKESFPLTVTSAQKNPTAFYLCASNSLSNEQFFGPGTRLTVL.

The chain combines TRBV5-4 with TRBJ2-2; possible D gene TRBD1, 5 bases. The V gene lost 4 bases and the J gene lost 7 bases, with 14 bases spanning the gap. The germline CDR1 and CDR2 sequences are SGHNT and YYREEE (reference sequence). This CDR3 is built from 14 residues. The CDR3 coding sequence is TGTGCCAGCAGCACAGGAGCCTGGGACGGGGAGCTGTTTTTT. Its translation is CASSTGAWDGELFF.

The V call is TRBV27, the J call TRBJ2-1; D remains unclear. V lost 9 bases, J lost 0 bases, and 9 bases lay in between. Germline V CDR1 and CDR2: MNHEY, SMNVEV (reference sequence). This CDR3 comprises 13 residues. The CDR3 region is CASRRTSYNEQFF. In nucleotides, the CDR3 is TGTGCCAGTCGTAGAACCTCCTACAATGAGCAGTTCTTC.

The CDR3 spells CASSARTSGTYEQYF. CDR3 in DNA: TGTGCCAGCTCCGCCCGGACTAGCGGGACCTACGAGCAGTACTTC. J is TRBJ2-7 and V is TRBV19, with 12 positions matching TRBD2. CDR3 length equals 15 residues. V shed 9 bases and J 2 bases; nucleotides not matched to a gene: 8. CDR1 is LNHDA and CDR2 is SQIVND in the germline V gene (reference sequence).

The chain employs TRBV5-1 and TRBJ2-7, with 12 bases aligning to TRBD1. J gave up 6 bases and V 4 bases, and 14 bases lay outside the gene matches. The CDR3 length is 17 residues. The V gene's germline CDR1 is SGHRS and CDR2 YFSETQ. CDR3 sequence reads: CASSPPGGGQGAREQYF. CDR3 sequence (DNA): TGCGCCAGCAGCCCCCCCGGGGGGGGACAGGGGGCGCGCGAGCAGTACTTC.

The rearrangement joins TRBV5-1 to TRBJ2-5, with D hard to call. This CDR3 contains 15 residues. Germline V gene sequence: CDR1 SGHRS, CDR2 YFSETQ. Trimming took off 1 base at V and 5 bases at J, with 15 bases between the two ends. The CDR3 loop is CASSLSGSLVETQYF. DNA for the CDR3: TGCGCCAGCAGCTTGTCTGGTAGCTTGGTGGAGACCCAGTACTTC.

This chain links TRBV3-1 (or the pseudogene TRBV3-2) with TRBJ2-1; 10 bases line up with TRBD2. Germline V gives CDR1 LGHDT, CDR2 YNNKEL (reference sequence). The CDR3 loop spans 15 amino acids. V lost 2 bases and J lost 5; bases outside the gene matches: 3. CDR3 loop: CASSQRLAGDNEQFF. Written as DNA, the CDR3 is TGTGCCAGCAGCCAAAGGCTAGCGGGGGACAATGAGCAGTTCTTC.

The J gene is TRBJ1-1, the V gene TRBV7-9; D might be TRBD1 (6 bases). The CDR3 runs 13 residues. Looked up from germline, CDR1 is SEHNR and CDR2 is FQNEAQ (reference sequence). V was cut by 4 bases and J by 4 bases, with 10 bases left in between. CDR3 region: CASSYRGSTEAFF. DNA of the CDR3: TGTGCCAGCAGCTATAGGGGGAGCACTGAAGCTTTCTTT.

V gene TRBV27 combines with J gene TRBJ2-1; the D gene is possibly TRBD2 (5 bases). The CDR3 totals 11 residues. Trimming removed 5 bases at V and 13 bases at J, with 12 bases between. The V gene's germline CDR1 is MNHEY and CDR2 SMNVEV (reference sequence). This CDR3 is CASSRSGLQFF. For the CDR3, the DNA is TGTGCCAGCAGTAGGAGCGGATTACAGTTCTTC.

The chain employs TRBV14 and TRBJ1-1; D is ambiguous. The V gene lost 1 base and the J gene lost 1 base, with 7 bases spanning the gap. The CDR3 runs 14 residues. The germline V gene has CDR1 SGHDN and CDR2 FVKESK. CDR3 sequence: CASSQAYRNTEAFF. The CDR3 DNA is TGTGCCAGCAGCCAAGCTTATCGGAACACTGAAGCTTTCTTT.

V and J are TRBV7-3 and TRBJ2-2; D possibly corresponds to TRBD1 (6 bases). Per the germline V gene, CDR1 is SGHTA and CDR2 is FQGTGA. V shed 2 bases and J shed 4 bases, with 11 bases lying between them. This CDR3 has 15 residues. In DNA, the CDR3 is TGTGCCAGCAGCTTAGCGGTACAGGGCACCGGGGAGCTGTTTTTT. As protein: CASSLAVQGTGELFF.